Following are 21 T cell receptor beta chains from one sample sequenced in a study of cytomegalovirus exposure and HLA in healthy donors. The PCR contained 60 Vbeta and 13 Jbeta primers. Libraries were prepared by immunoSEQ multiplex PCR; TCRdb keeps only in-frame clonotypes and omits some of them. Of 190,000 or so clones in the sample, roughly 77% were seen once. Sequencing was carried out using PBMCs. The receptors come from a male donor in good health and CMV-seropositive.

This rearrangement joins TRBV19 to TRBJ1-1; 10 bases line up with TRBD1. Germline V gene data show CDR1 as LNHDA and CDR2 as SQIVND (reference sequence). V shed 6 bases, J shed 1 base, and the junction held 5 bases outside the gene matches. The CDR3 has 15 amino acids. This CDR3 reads CASRDRGFANTEAFF. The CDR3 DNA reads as TGTGCCAGTAGGGACAGGGGGTTTGCGAACACTGAAGCTTTCTTT.

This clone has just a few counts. CDR3 region: CASSQQGHTEAFF. For the CDR3, the DNA is TGTGCCAGCAGCCAACAGGGGCACACTGAAGCTTTCTTT. The chain joins TRBV14 to TRBJ1-1, with D possibly matching TRBD1 (6 bases). Germline-derived CDR1 and CDR2 are SGHDN and FVKESK. Between the trimmed V and J ends, which lost 2 bases and 3 bases, there was a span of 7 bases. The CDR3 runs to 13 residues.

The CDR3 protein is CASSPNLPPETQYF. Written as DNA, the CDR3 is TGCGCCAGCAGCCCAAACTTGCCGCCAGAGACCCAGTACTTC. The rearrangement links TRBV5-1 to TRBJ2-5, with D uncertain. This CDR3 has 14 residues. Germline CDR1 and CDR2: SGHRS and YFSETQ. Trimming took 4 bases from V and 4 from J, leaving 14 bases between them.

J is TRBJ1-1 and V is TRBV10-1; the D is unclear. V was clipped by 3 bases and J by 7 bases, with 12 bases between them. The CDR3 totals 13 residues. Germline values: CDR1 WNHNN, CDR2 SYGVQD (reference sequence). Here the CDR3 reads CASSDNITHEAFF. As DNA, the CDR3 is TGCGCCAGCAGTGATAACATTACCCATGAAGCTTTCTTT.

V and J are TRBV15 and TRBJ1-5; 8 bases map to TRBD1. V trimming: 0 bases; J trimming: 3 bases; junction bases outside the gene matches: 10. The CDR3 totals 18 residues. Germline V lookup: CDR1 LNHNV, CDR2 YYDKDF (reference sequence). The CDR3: CATSRDPPTGVVNQPQHF. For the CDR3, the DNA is TGTGCCACCAGCAGAGATCCGCCGACAGGGGTTGTCAATCAGCCCCAGCATTTT.

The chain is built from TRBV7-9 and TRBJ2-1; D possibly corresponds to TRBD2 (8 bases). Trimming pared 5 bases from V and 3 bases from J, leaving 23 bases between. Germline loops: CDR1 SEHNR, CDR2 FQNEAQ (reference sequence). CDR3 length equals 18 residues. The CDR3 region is CASSQNQGELAVYNEQFF. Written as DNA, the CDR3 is TGTGCCAGCAGCCAGAATCAGGGGGAACTAGCGGTCTACAATGAGCAGTTCTTC. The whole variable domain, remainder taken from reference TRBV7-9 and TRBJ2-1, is DTGVSQNPRHKITKRGQNVTFRCDPISEHNRLYWYRQTLGQGPEFLTYFQNEAQLEKSRLLSDRFSAERPKGSFSTLEIQRTEQGDSAMYLCASSQNQGELAVYNEQFFGPGTRLTVL.

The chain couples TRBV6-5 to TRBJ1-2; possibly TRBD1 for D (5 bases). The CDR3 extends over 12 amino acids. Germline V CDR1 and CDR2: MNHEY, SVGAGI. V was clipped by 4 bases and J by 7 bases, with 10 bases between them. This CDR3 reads CASSSVGGGYTF. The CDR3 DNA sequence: TGTGCCAGCAGTTCAGTCGGGGGTGGCTACACCTTC.

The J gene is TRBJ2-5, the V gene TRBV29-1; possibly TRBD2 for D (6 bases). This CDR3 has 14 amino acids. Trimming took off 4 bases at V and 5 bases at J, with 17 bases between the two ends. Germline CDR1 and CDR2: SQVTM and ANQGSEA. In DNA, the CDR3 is TGCAGCGTTGTGGGCGGGACTCCGGCGGAGACCCAGTACTTC. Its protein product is CSVVGGTPAETQYF.

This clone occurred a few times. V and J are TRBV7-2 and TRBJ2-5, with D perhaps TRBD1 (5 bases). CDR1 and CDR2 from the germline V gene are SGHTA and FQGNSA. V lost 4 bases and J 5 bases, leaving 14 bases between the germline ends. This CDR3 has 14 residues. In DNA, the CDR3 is TGTGCCAGCAGCTCCCGCTCAGGGTACGAGACCCAGTACTTC. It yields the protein CASSSRSGYETQYF.

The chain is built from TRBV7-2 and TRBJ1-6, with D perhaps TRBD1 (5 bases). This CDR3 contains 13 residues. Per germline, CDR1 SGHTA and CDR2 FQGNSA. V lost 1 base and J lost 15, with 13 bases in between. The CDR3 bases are TGTGCCAGCAGCTTAGAGGCAGGGTCGGACCTCCACTTT. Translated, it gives CASSLEAGSDLHF.

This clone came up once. In DNA, the CDR3 is TGTGCCAGTAGTACTCCCGGGCAGGGGGAAAAACTGTTTTTT. It yields the protein CASSTPGQGEKLFF. The gene calls are TRBV19 and TRBJ1-4, with D perhaps TRBD1 (6 bases). The V gene's germline CDR1 is LNHDA and CDR2 SQIVND (reference sequence). CDR3 size: 14 residues. Trimming cost V 4 bases and J 8 bases, with 14 bases left between them.

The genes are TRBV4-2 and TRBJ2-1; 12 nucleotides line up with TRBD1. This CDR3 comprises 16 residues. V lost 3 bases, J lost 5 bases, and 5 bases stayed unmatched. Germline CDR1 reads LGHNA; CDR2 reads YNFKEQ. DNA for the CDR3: TGTGCCAGCAGCCACCCGGGACAGGGGGCGAACAATGAGCAGTTCTTC. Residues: CASSHPGQGANNEQFF.

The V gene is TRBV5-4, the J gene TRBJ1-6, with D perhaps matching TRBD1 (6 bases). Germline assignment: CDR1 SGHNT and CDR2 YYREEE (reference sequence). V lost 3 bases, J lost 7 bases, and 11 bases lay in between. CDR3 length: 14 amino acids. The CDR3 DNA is TGTGCCAGCAGCTACAGGGAAGGGAATTCACCCCTCCACTTT. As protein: CASSYREGNSPLHF.

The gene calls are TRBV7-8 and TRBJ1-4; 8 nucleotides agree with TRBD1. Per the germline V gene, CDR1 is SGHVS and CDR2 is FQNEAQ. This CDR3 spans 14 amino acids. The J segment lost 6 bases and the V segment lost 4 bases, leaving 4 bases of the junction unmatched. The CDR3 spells CASSSPTGDEKLFF. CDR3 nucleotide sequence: TGTGCCAGCAGCTCCCCGACAGGGGATGAAAAACTGTTTTTT.

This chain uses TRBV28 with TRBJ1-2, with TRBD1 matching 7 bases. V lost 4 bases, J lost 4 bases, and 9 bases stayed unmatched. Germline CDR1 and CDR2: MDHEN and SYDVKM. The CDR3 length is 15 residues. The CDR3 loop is CASSSPGGQLYGYTF. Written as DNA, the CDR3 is TGTGCCAGCAGTTCCCCAGGGGGACAGCTCTATGGCTACACCTTC.

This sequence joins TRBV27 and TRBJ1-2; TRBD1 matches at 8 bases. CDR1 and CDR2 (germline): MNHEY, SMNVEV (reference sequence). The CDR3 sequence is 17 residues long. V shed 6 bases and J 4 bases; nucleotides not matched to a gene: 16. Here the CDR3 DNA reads TGTGCCAGCAGCTTAAGGGCGGACAGGGATCGCCCCTATGGCTACACCTTC. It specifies CASSLRADRDRPYGYTF.

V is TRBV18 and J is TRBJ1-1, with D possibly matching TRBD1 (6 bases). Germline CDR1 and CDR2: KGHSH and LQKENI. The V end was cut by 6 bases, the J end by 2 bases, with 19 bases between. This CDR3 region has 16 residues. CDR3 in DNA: TGTGCCAGCTCCGACAGGCGAGGTTTTTCTAACACTGAAGCTTTCTTT. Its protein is CASSDRRGFSNTEAFF.

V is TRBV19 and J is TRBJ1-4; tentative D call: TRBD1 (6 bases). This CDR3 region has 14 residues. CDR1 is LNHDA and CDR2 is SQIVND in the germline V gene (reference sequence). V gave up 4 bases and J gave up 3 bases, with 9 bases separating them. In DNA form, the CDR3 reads TGTGCCAGTAGTACCGGACAGCCTAATGAAAAACTGTTTTTT. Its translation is CASSTGQPNEKLFF.

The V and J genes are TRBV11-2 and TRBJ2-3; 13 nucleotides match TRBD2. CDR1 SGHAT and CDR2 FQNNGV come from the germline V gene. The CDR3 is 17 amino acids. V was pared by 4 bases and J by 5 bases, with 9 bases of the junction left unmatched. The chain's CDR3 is CASSSRRTSGSQDTQYF. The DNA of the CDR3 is TGTGCCAGCAGCTCACGACGGACTAGCGGGAGCCAAGATACGCAGTATTTT.

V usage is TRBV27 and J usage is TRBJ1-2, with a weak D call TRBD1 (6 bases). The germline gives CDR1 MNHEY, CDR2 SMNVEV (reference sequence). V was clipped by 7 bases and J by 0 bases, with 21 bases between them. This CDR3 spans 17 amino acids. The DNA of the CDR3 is TGTGCCAGCACCTCCCGGACAGTCCCTGGAGCTAACTATGGCTACACCTTC. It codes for CASTSRTVPGANYGYTF.

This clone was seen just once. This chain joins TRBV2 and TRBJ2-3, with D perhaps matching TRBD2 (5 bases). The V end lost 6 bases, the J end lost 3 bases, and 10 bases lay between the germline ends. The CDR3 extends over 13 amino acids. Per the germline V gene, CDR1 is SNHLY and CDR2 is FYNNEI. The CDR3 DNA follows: TGTGCCAGCAGCATTAGGGAGACAGATACGCAGTATTTT. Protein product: CASSIRETDTQYF.